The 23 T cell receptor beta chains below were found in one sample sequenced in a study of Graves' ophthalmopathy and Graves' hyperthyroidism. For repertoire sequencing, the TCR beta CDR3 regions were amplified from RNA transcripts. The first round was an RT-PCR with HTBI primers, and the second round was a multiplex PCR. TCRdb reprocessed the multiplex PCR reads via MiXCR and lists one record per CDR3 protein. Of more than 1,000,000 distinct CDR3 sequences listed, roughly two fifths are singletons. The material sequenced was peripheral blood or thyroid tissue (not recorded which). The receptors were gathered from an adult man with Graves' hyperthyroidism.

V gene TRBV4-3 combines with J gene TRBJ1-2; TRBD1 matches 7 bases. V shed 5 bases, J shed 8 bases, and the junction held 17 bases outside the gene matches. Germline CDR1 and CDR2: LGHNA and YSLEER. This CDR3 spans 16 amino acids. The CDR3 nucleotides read TGCGCCAGCAGCTCGGGGACAGTCCCCGAGAAAAGGGGCTACACCTTC. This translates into CASSSGTVPEKRGYTF.

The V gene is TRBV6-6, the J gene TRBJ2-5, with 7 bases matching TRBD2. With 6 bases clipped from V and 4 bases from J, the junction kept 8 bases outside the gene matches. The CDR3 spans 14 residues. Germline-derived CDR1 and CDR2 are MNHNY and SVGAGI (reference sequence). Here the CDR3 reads CASSSTSRVETQYF. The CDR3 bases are TGTGCCAGCAGCTCGACTAGCCGGGTAGAGACCCAGTACTTC.

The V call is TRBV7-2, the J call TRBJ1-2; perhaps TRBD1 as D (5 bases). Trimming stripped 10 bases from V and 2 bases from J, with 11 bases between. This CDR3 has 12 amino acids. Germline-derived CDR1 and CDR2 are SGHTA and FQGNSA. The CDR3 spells CAKRGVNYGYTF. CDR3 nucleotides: TGTGCCAAGCGAGGGGTGAACTATGGCTACACCTTC.

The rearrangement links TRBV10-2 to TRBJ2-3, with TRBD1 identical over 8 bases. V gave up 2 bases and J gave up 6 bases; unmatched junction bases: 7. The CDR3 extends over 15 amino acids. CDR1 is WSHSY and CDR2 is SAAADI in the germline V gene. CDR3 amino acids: CASSEPRTGTDTQYF. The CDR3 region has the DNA TGCGCCAGCAGTGAGCCACGGACAGGGACGGATACGCAGTATTTT.

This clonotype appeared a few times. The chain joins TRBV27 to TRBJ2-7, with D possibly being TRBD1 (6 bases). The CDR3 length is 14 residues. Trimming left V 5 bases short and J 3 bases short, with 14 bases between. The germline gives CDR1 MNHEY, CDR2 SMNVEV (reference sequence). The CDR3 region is CASSLQGTSYEQYF. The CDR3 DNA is TGTGCCAGCAGTCTCCAGGGGACCAGCTACGAGCAGTACTTC.

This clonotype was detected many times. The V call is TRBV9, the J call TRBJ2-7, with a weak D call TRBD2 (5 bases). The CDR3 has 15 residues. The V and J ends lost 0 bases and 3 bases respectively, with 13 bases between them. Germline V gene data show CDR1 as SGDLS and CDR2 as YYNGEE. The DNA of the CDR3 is TGTGCCAGCAGCGTAGGGAGTGGGAGTCTCTACGAGCAGTACTTC. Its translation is CASSVGSGSLYEQYF.

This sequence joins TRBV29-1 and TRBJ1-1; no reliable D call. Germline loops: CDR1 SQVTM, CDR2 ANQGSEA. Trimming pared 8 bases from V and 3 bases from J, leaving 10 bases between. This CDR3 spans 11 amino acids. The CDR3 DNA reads TGCAGCTTCGTTAAGGACACTGAAGCTTTCTTT. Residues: CSFVKDTEAFF.

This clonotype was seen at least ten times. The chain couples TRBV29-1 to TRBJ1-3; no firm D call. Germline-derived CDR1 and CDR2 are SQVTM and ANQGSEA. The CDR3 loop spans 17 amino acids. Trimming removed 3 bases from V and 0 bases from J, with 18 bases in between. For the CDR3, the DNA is TGCAGCGTTGATAAGTTGGAGACTGGCTACTCTGGAAACACCATATATTTT. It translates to CSVDKLETGYSGNTIYF.

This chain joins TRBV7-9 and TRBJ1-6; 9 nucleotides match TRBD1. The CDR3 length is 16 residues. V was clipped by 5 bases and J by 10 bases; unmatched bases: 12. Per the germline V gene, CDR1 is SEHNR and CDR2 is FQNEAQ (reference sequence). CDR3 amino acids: CASSPIQGAVRSPLHF. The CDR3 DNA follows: TGTGCCAGCAGCCCGATACAGGGGGCAGTTCGCTCACCCCTCCACTTT.

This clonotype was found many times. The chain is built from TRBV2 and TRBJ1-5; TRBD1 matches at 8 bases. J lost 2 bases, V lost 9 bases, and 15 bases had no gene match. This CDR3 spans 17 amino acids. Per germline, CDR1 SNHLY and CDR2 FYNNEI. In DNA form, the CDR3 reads TGTGCCAGTGAATGGGGGGTAGGGACAGGACGCAATCAGCCCCAGCATTTT. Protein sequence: CASEWGVGTGRNQPQHF. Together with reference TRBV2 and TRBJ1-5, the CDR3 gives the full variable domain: EPEVTQTPSHQVTQMGQEVILRCVPISNHLYFYWYRQILGQKVEFLVSFYNNEISEKSEIFDDQFSVERPDGSNFTLKIRSTKLEDSAMYFCASEWGVGTGRNQPQHFGDGTRLSIL.

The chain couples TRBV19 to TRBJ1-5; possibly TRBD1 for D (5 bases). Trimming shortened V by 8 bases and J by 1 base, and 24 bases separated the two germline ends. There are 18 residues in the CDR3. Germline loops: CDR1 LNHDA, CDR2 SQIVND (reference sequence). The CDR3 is CASGPPGAVSWSNQPQHF. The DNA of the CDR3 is TGTGCCAGTGGTCCCCCCGGGGCAGTTTCTTGGAGCAATCAGCCCCAGCATTTT. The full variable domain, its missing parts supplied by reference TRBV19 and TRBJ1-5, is DGGITQSPKYLFRKEGQNVTLSCEQNLNHDAMYWYRQDPGQGLRLIYYSQIVNDFQKGDIAEGYSVSREKKESFPLTVTSAQKNPTAFYLCASGPPGAVSWSNQPQHFGDGTRLSIL.

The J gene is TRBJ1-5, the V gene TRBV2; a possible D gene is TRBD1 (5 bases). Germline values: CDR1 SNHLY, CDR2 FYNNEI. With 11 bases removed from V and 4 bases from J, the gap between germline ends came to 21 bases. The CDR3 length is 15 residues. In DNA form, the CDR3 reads TGTGCCTGGAGCAGGGCAGGGCTACTAAATCAGCCCCAGCATTTT. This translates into CAWSRAGLLNQPQHF.

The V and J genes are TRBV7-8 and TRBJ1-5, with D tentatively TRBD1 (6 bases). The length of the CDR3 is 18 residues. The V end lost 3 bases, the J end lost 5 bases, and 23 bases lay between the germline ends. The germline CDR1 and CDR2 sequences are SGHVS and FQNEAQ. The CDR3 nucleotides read TGTGCCAGCAGCTTCGGGTCAGGGGACGGAGGGTTGGATCAGCCCCAGCATTTT. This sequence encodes CASSFGSGDGGLDQPQHF.

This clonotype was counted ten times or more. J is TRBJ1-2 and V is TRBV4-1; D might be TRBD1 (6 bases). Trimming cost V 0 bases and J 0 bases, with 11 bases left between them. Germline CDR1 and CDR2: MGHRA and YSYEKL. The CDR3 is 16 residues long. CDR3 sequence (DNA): TGCGCCAGCAGCCAAGAACAGGGCTCCTCTAACTATGGCTACACCTTC. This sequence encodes CASSQEQGSSNYGYTF.

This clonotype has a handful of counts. The CDR3 DNA reads TGTGCCAGCAGCTTCTCGGGACAGGGGACCGGGGAGCTGTTTTTT. Amino acid sequence: CASSFSGQGTGELFF. The chain recombines TRBV11-1 with TRBJ2-2; 10 bases are shared with TRBD1. Germline CDR1 and CDR2: SGHAT and FQDESV (reference sequence). V lost 3 bases and J lost 5; bases outside the gene matches: 3. The CDR3 sequence is 15 residues long.

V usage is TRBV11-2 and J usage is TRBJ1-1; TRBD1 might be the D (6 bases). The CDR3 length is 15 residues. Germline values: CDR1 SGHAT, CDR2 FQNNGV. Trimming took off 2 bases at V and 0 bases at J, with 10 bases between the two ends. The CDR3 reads CASSLSWTVNTEAFF. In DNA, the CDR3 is TGTGCCAGCAGCTTAAGTTGGACAGTGAACACTGAAGCTTTCTTT.

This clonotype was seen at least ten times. The CDR3 loop is CSARDAQGSSHEQYF. The CDR3 DNA follows: TGCAGTGCTAGAGATGCGCAGGGAAGTTCCCACGAGCAGTACTTC. The chain has TRBV20-1 and TRBJ2-7; weak D call: TRBD1 (5 bases). Per germline, CDR1 DFQATT and CDR2 SNEGSKA (reference sequence). The V gene lost 0 bases and the J gene lost 5 bases, with 17 bases spanning the gap. The CDR3 has 15 residues.

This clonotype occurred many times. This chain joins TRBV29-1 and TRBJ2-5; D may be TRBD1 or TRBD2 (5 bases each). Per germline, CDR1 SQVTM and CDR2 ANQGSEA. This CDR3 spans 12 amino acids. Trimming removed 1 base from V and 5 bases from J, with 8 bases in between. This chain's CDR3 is CSVEGGYETQYF. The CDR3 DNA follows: TGCAGCGTTGAAGGGGGGTACGAGACCCAGTACTTC.

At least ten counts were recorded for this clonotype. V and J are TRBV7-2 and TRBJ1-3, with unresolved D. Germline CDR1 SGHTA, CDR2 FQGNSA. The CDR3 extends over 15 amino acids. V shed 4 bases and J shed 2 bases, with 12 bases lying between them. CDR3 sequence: CASSYSEVTGNTIYF. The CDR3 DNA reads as TGTGCCAGCAGCTACTCCGAGGTAACTGGAAACACCATATATTTT.

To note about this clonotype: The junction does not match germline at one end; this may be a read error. The CDR3 nucleotides read TGTGCCAGCAGTACAGGACCCGGGGGGCAGTACTTC. Residues: CASSTGPGGQYF. V and J are TRBV10-3 and TRBJ2-7; D perhaps matches TRBD2 (6 bases). The germline V gene has CDR1 ENHRY and CDR2 SYGVKD. CDR3 length equals 12 residues.

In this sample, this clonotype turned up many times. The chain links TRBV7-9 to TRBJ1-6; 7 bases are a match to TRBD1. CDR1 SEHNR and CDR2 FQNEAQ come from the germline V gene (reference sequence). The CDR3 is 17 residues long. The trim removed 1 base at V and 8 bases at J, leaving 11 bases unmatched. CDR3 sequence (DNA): TGTGCCAGCAGCTTAGTGAGGGGGCCTCCGGCGGATTCACCCCTCCACTTT. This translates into CASSLVRGPPADSPLHF.

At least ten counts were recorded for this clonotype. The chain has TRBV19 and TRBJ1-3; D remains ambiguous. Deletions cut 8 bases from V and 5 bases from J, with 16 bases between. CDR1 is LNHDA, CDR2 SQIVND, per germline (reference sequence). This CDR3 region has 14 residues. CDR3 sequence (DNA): TGTGCCAGTTTCTCACCCCGGGGTCGAAACACCATATATTTT. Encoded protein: CASFSPRGRNTIYF.

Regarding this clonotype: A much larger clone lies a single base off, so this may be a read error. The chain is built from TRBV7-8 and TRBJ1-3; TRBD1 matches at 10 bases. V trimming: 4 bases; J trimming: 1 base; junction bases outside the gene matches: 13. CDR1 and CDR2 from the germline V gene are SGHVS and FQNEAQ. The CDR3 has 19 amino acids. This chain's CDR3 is CASSSQEGQGYRSGNTIYF. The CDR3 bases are TGTGCCAGCAGCTCTCAGGAGGGACAGGGGTATAGGTCTGGAAACACCATATATTTT. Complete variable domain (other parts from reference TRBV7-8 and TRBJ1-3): GAGVSQSPRYKVAKRGQDVALRCDPISGHVSLFWYQQALGQGPEFLTYFQNEAQLDKSGLPSDRFFAERPEGSVSTLKIQRTQQEDSAVYLCASSSQEGQGYRSGNTIYFGEGSWLTVV.